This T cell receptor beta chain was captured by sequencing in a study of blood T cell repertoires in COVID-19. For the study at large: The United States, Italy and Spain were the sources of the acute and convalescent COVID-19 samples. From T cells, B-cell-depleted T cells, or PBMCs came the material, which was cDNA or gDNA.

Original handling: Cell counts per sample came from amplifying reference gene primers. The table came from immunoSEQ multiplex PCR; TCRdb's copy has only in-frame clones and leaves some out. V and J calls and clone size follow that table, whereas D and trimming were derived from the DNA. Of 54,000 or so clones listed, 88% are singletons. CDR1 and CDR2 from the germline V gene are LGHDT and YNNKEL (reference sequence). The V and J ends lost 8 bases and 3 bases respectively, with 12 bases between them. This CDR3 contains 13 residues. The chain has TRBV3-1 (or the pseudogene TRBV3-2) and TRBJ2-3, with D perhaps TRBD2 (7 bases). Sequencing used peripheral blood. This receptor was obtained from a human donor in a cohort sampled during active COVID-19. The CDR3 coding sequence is TGTGCCAGCGAGAGGGGGGGGACAGATACGCAGTATTTT. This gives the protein CASERGGTDTQYF.